The 6 T cell receptor beta chains below come from one sample, sequenced in a study of blood T cell repertoires in COVID-19 (dated by TCRdb to between 2020 and 2021). Library generation was performed with the immunoSEQ multiplex PCR assay. TCRdb mirrors the immuneACCESS table, restricted to in-frame sequences. Some clones are absent from its copies; in checked studies, under half trace to an unresolved V gene, and the reason for the others is unknown. Here the sample has some 300,000 clones; approximately 89% occur a single time. The ten most abundant clones make up roughly 2.9% of the sample. Sequenced sample: PBMCs or T cells enriched from blood (not recorded which). These receptors originate from a woman in her fifties or sixties who had been exposed to COVID-19.

V and J are TRBV19 and TRBJ1-1; 9 nucleotides line up with TRBD1. Unmatched junction bases numbered 6, after V lost 10 bases and J lost 0 bases. The germline V gene encodes CDR1 LNHDA and CDR2 SQIVND (reference sequence). The CDR3 is made up of 14 amino acids. The CDR3 nucleotides are TGTGCCACAAGGACAGGGGCCATGAACACTGAAGCTTTCTTT. This sequence encodes CATRTGAMNTEAFF.

The chain uses TRBV30 and TRBJ2-1, with TRBD1 matching 8 bases. CDR1 and CDR2 (germline): GTSNPN, SVGIG (reference sequence). J gave up 8 bases and V 6 bases, and 15 bases lay outside the gene matches. There are 15 residues in the CDR3. The CDR3 spells CACSGGQGGGYEQFF. CDR3 sequence (DNA): TGTGCCTGTTCCGGCGGACAGGGAGGCGGCTATGAGCAGTTCTTC.

For the CDR3, the DNA is TGCGCCAGCAGCTTCGACTCGGTTCTTACCTCCAATGAGCAGTTCTTC. The encoded protein is CASSFDSVLTSNEQFF. This chain uses TRBV5-1 with TRBJ2-1; D gene ambiguous. Per the germline V gene, CDR1 is SGHRS and CDR2 is YFSETQ. The V gene lost 2 bases and the J gene lost 6 bases, with 18 bases spanning the gap. CDR3 length: 16 residues.

The V and J genes are TRBV12-5 and TRBJ1-2, with D unresolved. V was clipped by 4 bases and J by 8 bases, with 8 bases between them. The CDR3 loop spans 11 amino acids. Germline CDR1 LGHNT, CDR2 FRNRAP. The chain's CDR3 is CASGSLEGYTF. As DNA, the CDR3 is TGTGCTAGTGGTTCCTTAGAAGGCTACACCTTC. Combining the CDR3 with reference TRBV12-5 and TRBJ1-2 gives the whole variable domain DARVTQTPRHKVTEMGQEVTMRCQPILGHNTVFWYRQTMMQGLELLAYFRNRAPLDDSGMPKDRFSAEMPDATLATLKIQPSEPRDSAVYFCASGSLEGYTFGSGTRLTVV.

The CDR3 DNA reads TGTGCCAGCAGCTCCGGGACAGGGGGCGAGCAGTACTTC. Amino acids: CASSSGTGGEQYF. V is TRBV5-6 and J is TRBJ2-7; TRBD1 matches at 11 bases. The germline V gene has CDR1 SGHDT and CDR2 YYEEEE. V shed 3 bases and J 6 bases; nucleotides not matched to a gene: 2. This CDR3 has 13 amino acids.

The CDR3 DNA is TGTGCCAGCAGCGTAGCGGGAAACTACAATGAGCAGTTCTTC. Residues: CASSVAGNYNEQFF. V usage is TRBV9 and J usage is TRBJ2-1; D possibly corresponds to TRBD2 (5 bases). Per the germline V gene, CDR1 is SGDLS and CDR2 is YYNGEE. The CDR3 covers 14 residues. Trimming took 0 bases from V and 3 from J, leaving 7 bases between them.